There are many counts of the clone carrying this TCR beta chain. Antigen specificity is unknown. Read sequence stops 3 residues before the CDR3 end, and the germline J gene provides the missing end. This sample is drawn from a study of T cell clonality in common variable immunodeficiency. Study findings and constraints: CVID subjects showed higher TCRbeta clonality than healthy controls. Reportedly, TCR beta sequences from common variable immunodeficiency showed fewer deletions and N-nucleotide insertions. The cause of increased CVID clonality remains unclear without subpopulation sequencing. Shared TCRbeta clones were fewer between CVID subjects than controls.

With 3 bases removed from V and 3 bases from J, the gap between germline ends came to 14 bases. Germline V CDR1 and CDR2: LNHDA, SQIVND (reference sequence). The CDR3 has 15 amino acids. Using immunoSEQ multiplex PCR, the repertoire was profiled, and TCRdb retains in-frame clones only, with some absent. The repertoire shows 50,000 to 60,000 clones, none seen only once; the top ten take approximately 2.2%. The specimen was peripheral blood mononuclear cells. This clonotype was sampled from a person aged 18 to 75 in good health. The rearrangement links TRBV19 to TRBJ1-2; unclear D gene. CDR3 bases read: TGTGCCAGTAGTATGAACCGGGTGTTTGACTATGGC. Its protein is CASSMNRVFDYG. The CDR3 as a whole reads CASSMNRVFDYGYTF.